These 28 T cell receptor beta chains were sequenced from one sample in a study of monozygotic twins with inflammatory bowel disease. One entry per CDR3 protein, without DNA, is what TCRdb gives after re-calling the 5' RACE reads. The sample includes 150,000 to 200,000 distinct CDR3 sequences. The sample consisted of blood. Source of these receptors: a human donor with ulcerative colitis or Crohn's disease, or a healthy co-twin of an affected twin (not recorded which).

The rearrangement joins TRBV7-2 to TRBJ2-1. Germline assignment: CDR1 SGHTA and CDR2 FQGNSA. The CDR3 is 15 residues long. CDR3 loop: CASSSAAVTYNEQFF.

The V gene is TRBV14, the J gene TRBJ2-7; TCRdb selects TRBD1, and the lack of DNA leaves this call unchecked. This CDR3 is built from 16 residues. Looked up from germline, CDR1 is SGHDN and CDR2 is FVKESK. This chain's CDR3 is CASSQDYTVRVPEQYF.

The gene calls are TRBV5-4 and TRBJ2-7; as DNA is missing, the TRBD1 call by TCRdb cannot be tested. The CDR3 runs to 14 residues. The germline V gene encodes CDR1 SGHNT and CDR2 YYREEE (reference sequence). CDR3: CASSLDSDHHEQYF.

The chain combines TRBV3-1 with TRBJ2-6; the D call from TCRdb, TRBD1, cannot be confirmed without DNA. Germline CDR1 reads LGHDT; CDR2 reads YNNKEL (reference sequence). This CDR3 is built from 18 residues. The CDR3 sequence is CASSRLPGQGYGANVLTF.

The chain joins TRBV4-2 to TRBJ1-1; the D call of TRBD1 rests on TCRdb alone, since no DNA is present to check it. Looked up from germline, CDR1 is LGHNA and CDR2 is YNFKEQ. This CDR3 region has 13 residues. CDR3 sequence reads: CASSPPHRPEAFF.

CDR3 residues: CATSDPLMPHQPQHF. The chain uses TRBV24-1 and TRBJ1-5; the TRBD1 assignment by TCRdb is unverifiable without DNA. This CDR3 region has 15 residues. Germline loops: CDR1 KGHDR, CDR2 SFDVKD.

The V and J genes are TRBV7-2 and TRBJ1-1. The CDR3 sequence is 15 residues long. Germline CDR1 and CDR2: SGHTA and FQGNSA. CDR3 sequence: CASSLNTYMNTEAFF.

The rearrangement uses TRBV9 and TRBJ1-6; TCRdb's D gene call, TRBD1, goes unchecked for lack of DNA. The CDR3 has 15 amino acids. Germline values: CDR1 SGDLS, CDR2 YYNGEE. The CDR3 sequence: CASSVAPRGNSPLHF.

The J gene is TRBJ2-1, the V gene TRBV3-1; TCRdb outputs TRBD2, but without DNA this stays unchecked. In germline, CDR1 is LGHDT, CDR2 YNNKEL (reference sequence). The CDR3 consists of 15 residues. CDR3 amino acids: CASRNGLNSYNEQFF.

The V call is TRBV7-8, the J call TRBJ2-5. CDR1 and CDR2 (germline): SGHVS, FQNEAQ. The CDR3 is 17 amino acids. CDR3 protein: CASSLVRTQSSQETQYF.

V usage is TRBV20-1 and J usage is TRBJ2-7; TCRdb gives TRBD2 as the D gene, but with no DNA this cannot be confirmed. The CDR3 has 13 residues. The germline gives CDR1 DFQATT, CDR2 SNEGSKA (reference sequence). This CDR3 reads CSASRTRDYEQYF.

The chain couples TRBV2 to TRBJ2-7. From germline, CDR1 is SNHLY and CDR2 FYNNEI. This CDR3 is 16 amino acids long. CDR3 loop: CASQITLLRNSYEQYF.

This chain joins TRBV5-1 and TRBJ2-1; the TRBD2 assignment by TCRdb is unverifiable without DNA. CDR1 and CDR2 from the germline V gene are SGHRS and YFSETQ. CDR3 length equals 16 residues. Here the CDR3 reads CASSRRELAGGVEQFF.

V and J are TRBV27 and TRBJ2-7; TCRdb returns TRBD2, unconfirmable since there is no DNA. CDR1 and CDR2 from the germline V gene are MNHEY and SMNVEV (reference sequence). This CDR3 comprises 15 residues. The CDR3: CASSSVAGLGYEQYF.

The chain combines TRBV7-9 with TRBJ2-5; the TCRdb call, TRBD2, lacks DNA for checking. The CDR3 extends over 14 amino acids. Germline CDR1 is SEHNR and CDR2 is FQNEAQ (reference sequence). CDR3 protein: CASSLAGRGETQYF.

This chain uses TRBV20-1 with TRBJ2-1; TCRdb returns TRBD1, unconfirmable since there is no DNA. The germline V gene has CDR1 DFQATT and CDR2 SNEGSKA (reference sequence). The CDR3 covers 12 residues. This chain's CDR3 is CSAEREYNEQFF.

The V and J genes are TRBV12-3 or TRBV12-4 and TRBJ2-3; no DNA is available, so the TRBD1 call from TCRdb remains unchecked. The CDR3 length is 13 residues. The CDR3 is CASSGTGALQEYF.

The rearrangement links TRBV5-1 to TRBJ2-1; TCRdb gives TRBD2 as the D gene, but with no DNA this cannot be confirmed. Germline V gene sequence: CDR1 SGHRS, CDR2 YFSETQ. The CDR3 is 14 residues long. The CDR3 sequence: CASSPAGVYNEQFF.

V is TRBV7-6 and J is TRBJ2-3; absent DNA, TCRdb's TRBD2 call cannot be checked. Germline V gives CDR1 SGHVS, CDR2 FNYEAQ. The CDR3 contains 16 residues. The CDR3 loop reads CASSLAASGGTDTQYF.

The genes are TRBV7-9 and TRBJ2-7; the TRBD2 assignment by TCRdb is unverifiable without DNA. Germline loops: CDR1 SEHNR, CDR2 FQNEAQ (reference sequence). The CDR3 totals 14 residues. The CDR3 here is CASTTRQGGIEQYF.

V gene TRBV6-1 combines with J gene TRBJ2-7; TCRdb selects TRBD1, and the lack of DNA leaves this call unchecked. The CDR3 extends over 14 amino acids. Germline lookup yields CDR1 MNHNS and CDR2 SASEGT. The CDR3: CANREGPGSYEQYF.

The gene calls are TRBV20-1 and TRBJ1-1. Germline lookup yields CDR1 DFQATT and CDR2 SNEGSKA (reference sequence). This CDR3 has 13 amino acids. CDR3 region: CSATSTQNTEAFF.

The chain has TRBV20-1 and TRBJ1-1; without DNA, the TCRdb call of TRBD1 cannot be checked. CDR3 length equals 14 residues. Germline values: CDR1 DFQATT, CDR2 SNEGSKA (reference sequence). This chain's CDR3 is CSAPFRGRGTEAFF.

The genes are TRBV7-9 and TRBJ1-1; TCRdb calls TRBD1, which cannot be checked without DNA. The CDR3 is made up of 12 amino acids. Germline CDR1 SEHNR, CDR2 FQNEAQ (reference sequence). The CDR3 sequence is CASSRGDTEAFF.

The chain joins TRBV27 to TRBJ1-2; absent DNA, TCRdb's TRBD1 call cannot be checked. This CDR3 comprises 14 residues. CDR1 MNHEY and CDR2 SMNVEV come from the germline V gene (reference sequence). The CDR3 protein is CASSKQGEVYGYTF.

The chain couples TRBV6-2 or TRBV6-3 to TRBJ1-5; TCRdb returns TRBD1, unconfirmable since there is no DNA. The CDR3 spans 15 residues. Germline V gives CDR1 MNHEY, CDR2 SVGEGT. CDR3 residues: CASSRPGQGIQPQHF.

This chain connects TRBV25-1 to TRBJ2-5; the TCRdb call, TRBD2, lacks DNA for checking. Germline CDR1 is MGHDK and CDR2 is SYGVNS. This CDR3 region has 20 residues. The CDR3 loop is CASSGVDLGPSVRLRETQYF.

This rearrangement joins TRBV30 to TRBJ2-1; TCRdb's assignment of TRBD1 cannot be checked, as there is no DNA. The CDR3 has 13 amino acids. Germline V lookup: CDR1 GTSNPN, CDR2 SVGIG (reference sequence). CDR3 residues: CAWSVQGRGEQFF.